This T cell receptor beta chain is from a study of spatial heterogeneity in lung cancer (dated by TCRdb to about 2019). For the wider study: More beta-chain than alpha-chain transcripts were consistently detected, likely reflecting higher beta-chain transcript abundance. In the raw uncorrected reads, each unique combination of TCR and UMI appeared more than ten times on average. The study quantitatively compared TCR alpha and beta repertoires across multiple tumor regions, matched nontumor lung and blood in non-small cell lung cancer. TCR repertoire features were related to nonsynonymous mutation counts determined by whole-exome sequencing of tumor tissue. At surgery, both alpha and beta chains were TCR-sequenced in 200 to 250 tumor regions, fewer than 85 matched nontumor lung samples and a few dozen PBMC samples.

Sample time point, as interpreted from the label and publication: sample taken at primary tumor resection. The donors were more than 60 patients from the lung TRACERx cohort who had early-stage, untreated non-small cell lung cancer. Without any cell sorting, TCR sequencing was performed on whole RNA extracted either from tumor and nontumor lung tissue or from cryopreserved PBMC samples. A patient was chosen for TCR sequencing only when enough RNA was available from at least two tumor regions. The paper's findings and limits, for the study overall: Additional single-cell paired TCR alpha and beta sequencing was considered necessary to confirm, at a functional level, the hypothesis that regional TCRs recognize regional mutations. Ubiquitous expanded tumor TCRs showed up in blood more often at tumor resection than at routine follow-up.

For this clonotype: There is no known antigen for this receptor. This sequence may be a read error, since a much larger clone differs from it by one base.

Libraries were prepared through 5' RACE. Sequencing instrument: NextSeq 500. The TCR library protocol attached a unique molecular identifier to each TCR cDNA molecule to allow correction of PCR and sequencing errors. Per the authors' processing: Decombinator tools were used for TCR identification, UMI-based error correction and CDR3 extraction. Expanded TCRs were defined as those above a frequency of 2 per 1,000, corresponding to the top 1% of the tumor frequency distribution. Each repertoire was subsampled 100 times to 5,000 TCRs, after which Renyi diversity was computed with the R vegan package. CDR3 similarity networks were built from amino acid triplet string-kernel similarity, with CDR3s being connected when pairwise similarity was above 0.82. TCRdb trimmed public reads at Q25 via fastp, called clones via MiXCR and kept in-frame beta chains. CDR3 protein sequences are deduplicated, and each keeps its most common genes and DNA. None of the V and J calls come from the authors' own analysis; TCRdb made them. Counted in this sample were about 44,000 distinct CDR3 sequences; around 15% of them appeared once. Jointly, the top ten make up around 54% of the sample.

This clonotype was obtained from a male donor with early-stage non-small cell lung cancer. The source material was PBMCs, sampled at surgery.

The CDR3 reads CASSLARFRDSLDYSIQYF. The DNA sequence follows: TGTGCCAGCAGCTTAGCTCGCTTCAGGGACTCCTTAGACTACAGCATTCAGTACTTC. The chain employs TRBV7-2 and TRBJ2-4; the D region possibly corresponds to TRBD2 (6 bases align). A distance of 27 bases separates the germline ends of V and J, which lose 0 bases and 9 bases respectively. The CDR3 sequence holds 19 residues, the cysteine and phenylalanine included. The kept DNA is CDR3 alone, 57 bases in frame from the first base. From the germline V gene, CDR1 is SGHTA and CDR2 is FQGNSA.